This TCR beta chain was sequenced in a study of T cell responses to AZD1222 COVID-19 vaccine. Whole-study findings and limits: In a largely white British group with more females than males, clonal diversity was possibly underestimated.

The sample holds one count of this clone. Its antigen is not identified. Libraries were prepared by immunoSEQ multiplex PCR; TCRdb keeps only in-frame clonotypes and omits some of them. The data contain more than 85,000 clones, roughly 90% of them seen just once; the ten biggest clones take up approximately 15%. This clonotype was obtained from an adult who received the AZD1222 COVID-19 vaccine. The input for sequencing was peripheral blood, taken 28 days after the second AZD1222 dose.

This CDR3 is CASSLDQGHTEAFF. The CDR3 DNA is TGTGCCAGCAGCTTGGATCAGGGGCACACTGAAGCTTTCTTT. This sequence joins TRBV5-4 and TRBJ1-1, with D maybe TRBD1 (6 bases). CDR1 is SGHNT and CDR2 is YYREEE in the germline V gene (reference sequence). CDR3 length equals 14 residues. V was trimmed by 0 bases and J by 3 bases, leaving 9 bases between them.